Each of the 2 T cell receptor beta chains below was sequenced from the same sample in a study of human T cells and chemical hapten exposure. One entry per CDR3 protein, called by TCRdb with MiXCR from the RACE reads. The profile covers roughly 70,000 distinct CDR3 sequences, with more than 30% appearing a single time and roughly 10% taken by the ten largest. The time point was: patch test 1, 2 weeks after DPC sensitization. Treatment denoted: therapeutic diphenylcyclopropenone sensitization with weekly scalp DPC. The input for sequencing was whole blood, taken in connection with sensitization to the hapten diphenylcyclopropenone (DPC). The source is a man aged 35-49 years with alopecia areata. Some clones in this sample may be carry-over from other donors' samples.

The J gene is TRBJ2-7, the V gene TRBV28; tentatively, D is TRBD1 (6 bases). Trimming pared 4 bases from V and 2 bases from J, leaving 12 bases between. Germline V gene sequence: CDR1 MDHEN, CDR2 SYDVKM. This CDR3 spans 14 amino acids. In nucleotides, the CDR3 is TGTGCCAGCAGTTCCGGGACAAACACCTACGAGCAGTACTTC. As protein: CASSSGTNTYEQYF.

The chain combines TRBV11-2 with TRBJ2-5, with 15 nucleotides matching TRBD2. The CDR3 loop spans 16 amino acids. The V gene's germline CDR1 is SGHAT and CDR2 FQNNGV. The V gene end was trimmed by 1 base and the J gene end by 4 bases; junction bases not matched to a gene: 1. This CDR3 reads CASSLGTSGRGETQYF. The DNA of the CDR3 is TGTGCCAGCAGCTTAGGGACTAGCGGGAGGGGAGAGACCCAGTACTTC.